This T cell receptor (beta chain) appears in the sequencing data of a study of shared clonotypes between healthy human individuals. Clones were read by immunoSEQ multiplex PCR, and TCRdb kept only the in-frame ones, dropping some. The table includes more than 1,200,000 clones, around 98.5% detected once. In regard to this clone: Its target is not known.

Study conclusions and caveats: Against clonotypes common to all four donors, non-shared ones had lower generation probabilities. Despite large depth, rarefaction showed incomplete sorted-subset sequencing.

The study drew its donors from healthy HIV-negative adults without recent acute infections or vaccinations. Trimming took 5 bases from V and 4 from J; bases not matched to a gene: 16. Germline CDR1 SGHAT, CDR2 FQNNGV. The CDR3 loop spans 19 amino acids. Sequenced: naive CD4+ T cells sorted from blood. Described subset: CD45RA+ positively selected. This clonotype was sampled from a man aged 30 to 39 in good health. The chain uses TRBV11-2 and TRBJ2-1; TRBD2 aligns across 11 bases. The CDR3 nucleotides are TGTGCCAGCAGCACCCCTCGCCGGGGGAGACTAGCGGGGTACAATGAGCAGTTCTTC. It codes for CASSTPRRGRLAGYNEQFF.